Below, 8 T cell receptor beta chains from the same sample are listed, as sequenced in a study of blood T cells in healthy people across ages. PCR was performed a second time for about 7 to 11 cycles using a sample-barcoded 5' primer and a J-beta primer mix. From the 5' RACE reads, TCRdb called clonotypes with MiXCR, one entry per CDR3 protein. The table records over 1,300,000 distinct CDR3 sequences, approximately 60% of them present only once. The specimen was blood. The receptors originated from a man younger than 35 in good health.

CDR3 region: CASSFGQLAGVEQFF. CDR3 sequence (DNA): TGTGCCAGCAGTTTCGGACAGCTGGCTGGGGTTGAGCAGTTCTTC. This rearrangement joins TRBV28 to TRBJ2-1; TRBD1 might be the D (6 bases). Between the trimmed V and J ends, which lost 3 bases and 9 bases, there was a span of 18 bases. Germline loops: CDR1 MDHEN, CDR2 SYDVKM. This CDR3 has 15 residues.

There are a few counts of this clonotype. V usage is TRBV20-1 and J usage is TRBJ1-2, with a possible D match to TRBD1 (5 bases). Between the trimmed V and J ends, which lost 0 bases and 3 bases, there was a span of 8 bases. Germline V gives CDR1 DFQATT, CDR2 SNEGSKA (reference sequence). The CDR3 is 13 residues long. CDR3: CSARDRGHYGYTF. The CDR3 DNA reads TGCAGTGCTAGAGATAGGGGACACTATGGCTACACCTTC.

This chain uses TRBV25-1 with TRBJ2-7, with TRBD1 matching 9 bases. Trimming at V came to 9 bases and at J to 1 base, leaving 7 bases not matched to a gene. CDR1 and CDR2 (germline): MGHDK, SYGVNS. This CDR3 has 14 residues. CDR3 sequence (DNA): TGTGCCAGTTCGGACAGGGGTGAATCCTACGAGCAGTACTTC. This translates into CASSDRGESYEQYF.

The chain combines TRBV20-1 with TRBJ1-3; D is unresolved. The CDR3 totals 13 residues. CDR1 and CDR2 (germline): DFQATT, SNEGSKA (reference sequence). Trimming left V 5 bases short and J 0 bases short, with 8 bases between. The CDR3 here is CSALTGSGNTIYF. CDR3 in DNA: TGCAGTGCTCTGACCGGCTCTGGAAACACCATATATTTT.

The CDR3 is CARGQGYTGELFF. The CDR3 bases are TGTGCCAGAGGGCAGGGTTACACCGGGGAGCTGTTTTTT. The V call is TRBV6-1, the J call TRBJ2-2; a possible D gene is TRBD1 (5 bases). This CDR3 region has 13 residues. Germline V gives CDR1 MNHNS, CDR2 SASEGT. Trimming removed 9 bases from V and 3 bases from J, with 11 bases in between.

The chain combines TRBV12-3 or TRBV12-4 with TRBJ2-1; maybe TRBD1 (6 bases). This CDR3 has 17 amino acids. V shed 1 base and J shed 2 bases, with 15 bases lying between them. For the CDR3, the DNA is TGTGCCAGCAGTTTAGGAGGGCTTGGGGGCACCTACAATGAGCAGTTCTTC. It translates to CASSLGGLGGTYNEQFF.

This chain links TRBV6-2 or TRBV6-3 with TRBJ1-5; TRBD1 aligns across 7 bases. The V gene's germline CDR1 is MNHEY and CDR2 SVGEGT. This CDR3 is built from 15 residues. After removal of 8 bases from V and 5 bases from J, the junction contained 12 bases not matched to a gene. Written as DNA, the CDR3 is TGTGCCAGCCGGGGGTACAGGGGTTTGGATCAGCCCCAGCATTTT. It codes for CASRGYRGLDQPQHF.

This clonotype was counted only a few times. This rearrangement joins TRBV7-2 to TRBJ2-7, with D possibly TRBD1 on 6 matching bases. Per the germline V gene, CDR1 is SGHTA and CDR2 is FQGNSA. The V gene lost 4 bases and the J gene lost 4 bases, with 14 bases spanning the gap. The CDR3 is made up of 14 amino acids. CDR3 residues: CASSSGTPPYEQYF. The CDR3 DNA follows: TGTGCCAGCAGCTCTGGGACACCTCCGTACGAGCAGTACTTC.